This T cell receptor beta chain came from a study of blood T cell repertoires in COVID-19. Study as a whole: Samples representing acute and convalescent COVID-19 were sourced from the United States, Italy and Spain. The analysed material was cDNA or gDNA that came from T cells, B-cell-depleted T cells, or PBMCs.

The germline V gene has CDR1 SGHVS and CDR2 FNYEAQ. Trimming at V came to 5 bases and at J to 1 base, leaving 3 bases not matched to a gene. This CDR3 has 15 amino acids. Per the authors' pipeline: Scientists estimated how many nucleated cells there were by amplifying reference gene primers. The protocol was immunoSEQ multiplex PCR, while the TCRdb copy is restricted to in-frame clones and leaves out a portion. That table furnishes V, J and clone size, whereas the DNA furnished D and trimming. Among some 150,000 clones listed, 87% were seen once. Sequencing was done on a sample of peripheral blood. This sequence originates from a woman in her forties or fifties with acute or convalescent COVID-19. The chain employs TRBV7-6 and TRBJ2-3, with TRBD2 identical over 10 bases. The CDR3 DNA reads TGTGCCAGCAGCCCGGGGACTAGCGGCACAGATACGCAGTATTTT. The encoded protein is CASSPGTSGTDTQYF.